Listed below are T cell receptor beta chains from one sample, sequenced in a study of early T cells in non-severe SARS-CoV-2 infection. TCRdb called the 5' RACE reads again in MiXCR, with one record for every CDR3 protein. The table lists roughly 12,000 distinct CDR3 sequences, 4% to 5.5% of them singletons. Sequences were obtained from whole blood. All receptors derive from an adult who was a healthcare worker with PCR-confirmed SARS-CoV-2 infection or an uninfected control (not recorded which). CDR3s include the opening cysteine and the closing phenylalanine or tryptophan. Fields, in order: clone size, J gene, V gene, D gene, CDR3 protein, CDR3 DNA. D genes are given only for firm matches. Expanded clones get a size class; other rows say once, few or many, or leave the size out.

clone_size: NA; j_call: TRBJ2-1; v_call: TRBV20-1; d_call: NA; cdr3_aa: CSAPTSYNEQFF; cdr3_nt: TGCAGTGCTCCGACATCCTACAATGAGCAGTTCTTC
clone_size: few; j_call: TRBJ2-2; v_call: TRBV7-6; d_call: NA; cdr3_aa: CASSRGWGIGELFF; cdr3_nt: TGTGCCAGCAGCCGCGGTTGGGGAATCGGGGAGCTGTTTTTT
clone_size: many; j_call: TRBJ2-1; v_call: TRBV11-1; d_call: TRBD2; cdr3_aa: CASSFQAGASYNEQFF; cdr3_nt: TGTGCCAGCAGCTTTCAAGCGGGGGCCTCCTACAATGAGCAGTTCTTC
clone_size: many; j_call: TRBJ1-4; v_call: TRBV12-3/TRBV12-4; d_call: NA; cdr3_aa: CASSLARDGGEKLFF; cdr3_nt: TGTGCCAGCAGTTTAGCGCGGGACGGTGGGGAAAAACTGTTTTTT
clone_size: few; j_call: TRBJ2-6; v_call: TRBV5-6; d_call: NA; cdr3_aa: CASIGSGANVLTF; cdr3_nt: TGTGCCAGCATTGGCTCTGGGGCCAACGTCCTGACTTTC
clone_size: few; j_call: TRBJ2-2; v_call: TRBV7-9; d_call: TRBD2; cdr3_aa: CASSFASGANTGELFF; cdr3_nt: TGTGCCAGCAGCTTCGCTAGCGGGGCGAACACCGGGGAGCTGTTTTTT
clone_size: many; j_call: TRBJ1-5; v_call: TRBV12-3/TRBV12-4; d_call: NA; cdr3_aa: CASNPAGRNQPQHF; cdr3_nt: TGTGCCAGCAACCCTGCAGGGAGGAATCAGCCCCAGCATTTT
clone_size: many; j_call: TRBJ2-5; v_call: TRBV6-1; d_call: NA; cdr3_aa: CASSVGLETQYF; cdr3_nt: TGTGCCAGCAGTGTGGGGCTGGAGACCCAGTACTTC
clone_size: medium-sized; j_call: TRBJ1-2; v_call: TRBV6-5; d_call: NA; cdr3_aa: CASSFPRAGGFGYTF; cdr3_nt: TGTGCCAGCAGTTTCCCACGTGCGGGGGGGTTTGGCTACACCTTC
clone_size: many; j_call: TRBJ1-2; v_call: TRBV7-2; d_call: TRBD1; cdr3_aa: CASSLAGQGRNYGYTF; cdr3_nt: TGTGCCAGCAGCTTAGCGGGACAGGGAAGGAACTATGGCTACACCTTC
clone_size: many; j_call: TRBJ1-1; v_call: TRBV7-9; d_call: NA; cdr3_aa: CASSLGFVNTEAFF; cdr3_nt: TGTGCCAGCAGCTTAGGTTTCGTGAACACTGAAGCTTTCTTT
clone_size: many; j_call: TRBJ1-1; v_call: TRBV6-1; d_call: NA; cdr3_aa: CASSERTAMNTEAFF; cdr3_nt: TGTGCCAGCAGTGAAAGGACAGCCATGAACACTGAAGCTTTCTTT